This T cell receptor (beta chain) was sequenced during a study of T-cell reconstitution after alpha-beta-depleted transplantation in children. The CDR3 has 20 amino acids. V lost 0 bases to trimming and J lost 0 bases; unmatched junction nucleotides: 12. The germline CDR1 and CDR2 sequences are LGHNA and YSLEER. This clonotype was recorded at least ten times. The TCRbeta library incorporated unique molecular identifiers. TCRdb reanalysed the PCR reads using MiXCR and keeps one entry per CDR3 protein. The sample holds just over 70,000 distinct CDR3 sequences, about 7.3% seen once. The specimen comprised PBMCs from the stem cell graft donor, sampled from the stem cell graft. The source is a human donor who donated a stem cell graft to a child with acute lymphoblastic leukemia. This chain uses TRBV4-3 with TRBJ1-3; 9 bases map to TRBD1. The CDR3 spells CASSQETGQGISSSGNTIYF. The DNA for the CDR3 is TGCGCCAGCAGCCAAGAAACGGGACAGGGTATTTCCAGCTCTGGAAACACCATATATTTT.